Listed below are T cell receptor beta chains from one sample, sequenced in a study of blood T cell repertoires in COVID-19. The protocol was immunoSEQ multiplex PCR, while the TCRdb copy is restricted to in-frame clones and leaves out a portion. The data show some 400,000 clones, over 85% seen once. Sample: PBMCs or T cells enriched from blood (not recorded which). The source of these receptors is a woman aged 25 to 39 who had recovered from COVID-19. The CDR3 runs from the conserved cysteine through the conserved F or W. Each record gives: V gene, clone size, J gene, D gene, CDR3 protein, CDR3 DNA. The D gene is left open where the match is weak. Rows give clone size only sometimes, using once, few, many, or a class for an expanded clone.

>TRBV6-2/TRBV6-3|.|TRBJ2-3|TRBD2
CASSLRLANTDTQYF
TGTGCCAGCAGTTTAAGACTAGCGAACACAGATACGCAGTATTTT
>TRBV27|.|TRBJ1-6|.
CASSFLDSPLHF
TGTGCCAGCAGTTTTTTAGATTCACCCCTCCACTTT
>TRBV2|few|TRBJ2-2|.
CASSPTGQVTGELFF
TGTGCCAGCAGCCCCACGGGACAAGTAACGGGGGAGCTGTTTTTT
>TRBV10-1|.|TRBJ2-3|TRBD2
CASSDTREAQYF
TGCGCCAGCAGTGATACGCGGGAGGCGCAGTATTTT
>TRBV28|.|TRBJ2-3|TRBD2
CASRPSGGPDTQYF
TGTGCCAGCAGGCCGTCGGGGGGTCCAGATACGCAGTATTTT
>TRBV5-3|.|TRBJ1-1|TRBD1
CARSNTGAPTEAFF
TGTGCCAGAAGTAATACAGGGGCTCCCACTGAAGCTTTCTTT
>TRBV9|once|TRBJ2-1|TRBD2
CASSVAGRVIDEQFF
TGTGCCAGCAGCGTAGCTGGGAGGGTGATCGATGAGCAGTTCTTC
>TRBV27|once|TRBJ1-6|.
CASSLREGGSPLHF
TGTGCCAGCAGTTTGAGGGAGGGGGGTTCACCCCTCCACTTT
>TRBV18|once|TRBJ2-1|TRBD2
CASSSLAGYNEQFF
TGTGCCAGCTCATCGCTAGCGGGATACAATGAGCAGTTCTTC
>TRBV3-1/TRBV3-2|.|TRBJ2-7|TRBD1
CASSQGQGTYEQYF
TGTGCCAGCAGCCAAGGACAGGGGACCTACGAGCAGTACTTC
>TRBV21-1|.|TRBJ1-1|.
CASSVQGLGTEAFF
TGTGCCAGCAGCGTACAGGGTTTGGGCACTGAAGCTTTCTTT
>TRBV29-1|.|TRBJ2-1|.
CSVGRRANFNEQFF
TGCAGCGTTGGACGGAGGGCCAATTTCAATGAGCAGTTCTTC
>TRBV4-3|.|TRBJ1-6|.
CASSLDLSYNSPLHF
TGCGCCAGCAGCCTAGACCTTTCCTATAATTCACCCCTCCACTTT
>TRBV5-5|.|TRBJ2-3|TRBD1
CASSLWGRGQADTQYF
TGTGCCAGCAGCTTGTGGGGCAGGGGGCAGGCAGATACGCAGTATTTT
>TRBV5-1|.|TRBJ1-4|TRBD1
CASSLGQGAEKLFF
TGCGCCAGCAGCCTGGGACAGGGGGCAGAAAAACTGTTTTTT
>TRBV9|.|TRBJ1-2|.
CASSDSRDYGKENYGYTF
TGTGCCAGCAGCGACAGCCGGGACTACGGAAAGGAAAACTATGGCTACACCTTC
>TRBV25-1|.|TRBJ1-1|TRBD1
CASSPGQGHTEAFF
TGTGCCAGCAGCCCGGGACAGGGACACACTGAAGCTTTCTTT
>TRBV6-5|.|TRBJ1-1|.
CASTRTGTSGTEAFF
TGTGCCAGCACTCGAACCGGGACATCAGGCACTGAAGCTTTCTTT
>TRBV30|few|TRBJ1-2|.
CAWRPPQGVYGYTF
TGTGCCTGGAGACCCCCCCAAGGAGTCTATGGCTACACCTTC
>TRBV10-1|.|TRBJ2-3|.
CARTGQPKLTDTQYF
TGCGCCAGGACAGGACAGCCCAAACTCACAGATACGCAGTATTTT
>TRBV9|.|TRBJ2-1|TRBD2
CASSVAVAGLYNEQFF
TGTGCCAGCAGCGTAGCAGTAGCGGGGCTTTACAATGAGCAGTTCTTC
>TRBV5-6|.|TRBJ2-7|TRBD2
CASSPGLAVSYEQYF
TGTGCCAGCAGCCCGGGACTAGCGGTGAGCTACGAGCAGTACTTC
>TRBV7-2|.|TRBJ1-6|.
CASSLVTVDPGSPLHF
TGTGCCAGCAGCTTAGTGACAGTGGACCCGGGTTCACCCCTCCACTTT
>TRBV7-2|.|TRBJ2-1|.
CASRPPGPNEQFF
TGTGCCAGCAGGCCCCCAGGTCCCAATGAGCAGTTCTTC
>TRBV9|.|TRBJ2-1|TRBD1
CASSPETGDSYNEQFF
TGTGCCAGCAGCCCCGAGACAGGGGACTCCTACAATGAGCAGTTCTTC
>TRBV28|.|TRBJ1-2|.
CASSPPSAGEYGYTF
TGTGCCAGCAGTCCACCTTCGGCAGGGGAATATGGCTACACCTTC
>TRBV14|once|TRBJ1-4|.
CASSRTQGGEKLFF
TGTGCCAGCAGTCGGACTCAGGGAGGGGAAAAACTGTTTTTT
>TRBV27|.|TRBJ2-7|TRBD1
CASRPLGTGHLSQYF
TGTGCCAGCAGGCCCCTCGGGACAGGACATCTCTCGCAGTACTTC
>TRBV5-1|.|TRBJ2-7|.
CASSAQGGEQYF
TGCGCCAGCAGCGCCCAGGGAGGAGAGCAGTACTTC
>TRBV28|.|TRBJ1-1|.
CASSLSMLRGSRGTEAFF
TGTGCCAGCAGTTTATCTATGTTGCGGGGGTCAAGGGGCACTGAAGCTTTCTTT
>TRBV15|.|TRBJ1-2|.
CATSRERGDYGYTF
TGTGCCACCAGCAGGGAACGGGGGGATTATGGCTACACCTTC
>TRBV28|.|TRBJ1-5|TRBD1
CASSFLQGNQPQHF
TGTGCCAGCAGTTTTCTACAGGGGAATCAGCCCCAGCATTTT
>TRBV7-8|once|TRBJ1-2|.
CASSLARDTVRGYTF
TGTGCCAGCAGCTTAGCGAGGGATACGGTTCGGGGCTACACCTTC
>TRBV4-1|.|TRBJ2-2|.
CASGGPPNTGELFF
TGCGCCAGCGGAGGGCCCCCGAACACCGGGGAGCTGTTTTTT
>TRBV27|.|TRBJ2-7|TRBD2
CASSSNRYSGANEQYF
TGTGCCAGCAGTTCGAACCGGTATAGCGGGGCTAACGAGCAGTACTTC
>TRBV27|.|TRBJ2-7|.
CASSFTGQPVYEQYF
TGTGCCAGCAGTTTTACGGGACAACCCGTGTACGAGCAGTACTTC
>TRBV5-1|.|TRBJ1-3|.
CASSLSGVVRNTIYF
TGCGCCAGCAGCTTGTCGGGGGTAGTCAGAAACACCATATATTTT
>TRBV28|.|TRBJ2-5|TRBD2
CASRPWGSGGQETQYF
TGTGCCAGCAGACCCTGGGGTAGCGGGGGCCAAGAGACCCAGTACTTC
>TRBV6-1|.|TRBJ1-2|.
CASSEVGGLSGYTF
TGTGCCAGCAGTGAAGTAGGGGGATTGAGTGGCTACACCTTC
>TRBV28|once|TRBJ1-3|.
CASGVGGVSGNTIYF
TGTGCCAGCGGTGTTGGGGGCGTCTCTGGAAACACCATATATTTT
>TRBV14|.|TRBJ1-4|.
CASSQDRGQGFSKLFF
TGTGCCAGCAGCCAAGATCGAGGCCAGGGGTTCAGTAAACTGTTTTTT
>TRBV12-3/TRBV12-4|.|TRBJ2-7|.
CASTPPDSYEQYF
TGTGCCAGCACCCCTCCGGACAGCTACGAGCAGTACTTC
>TRBV6-6|.|TRBJ2-6|TRBD2
CATIAGGNSGANVLTF
TGTGCCACCATAGCGGGGGGCAACTCTGGGGCCAACGTCCTGACTTTC
>TRBV19|.|TRBJ1-5|.
CASSIGGGSNQPQHF
TGTGCCAGTAGTATTGGGGGCGGCAGCAATCAGCCCCAGCATTTT